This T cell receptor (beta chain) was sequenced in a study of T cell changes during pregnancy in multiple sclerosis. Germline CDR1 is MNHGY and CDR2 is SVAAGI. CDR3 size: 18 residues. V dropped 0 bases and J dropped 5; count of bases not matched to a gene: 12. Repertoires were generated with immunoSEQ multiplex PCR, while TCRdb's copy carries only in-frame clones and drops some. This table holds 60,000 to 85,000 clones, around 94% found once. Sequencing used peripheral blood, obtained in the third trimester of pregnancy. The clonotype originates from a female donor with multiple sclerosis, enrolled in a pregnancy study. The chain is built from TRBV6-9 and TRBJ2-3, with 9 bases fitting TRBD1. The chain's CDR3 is CASSYSLGTGGPEDTQYF. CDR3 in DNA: TGTGCCAGCAGTTATTCGTTGGGAACAGGGGGCCCGGAAGATACGCAGTATTTT.